The 6 T cell receptor beta chains listed next were all sequenced from one sample in a study of blood T cell repertoires in COVID-19. Sequencing was performed with immunoSEQ multiplex PCR; in TCRdb, only in-frame clones are kept and a portion is missing. The profile shows some 180,000 clones, 84% of them singletons. Source material: peripheral blood. These receptors were taken from a human donor in a cohort sampled during active COVID-19.

The V and J genes are TRBV4-2 and TRBJ1-2; the D gene is possibly TRBD1 (5 bases). V lost 4 bases and J 3 bases, leaving 12 bases between the germline ends. Germline lookup yields CDR1 LGHNA and CDR2 YNFKEQ. This CDR3 comprises 14 residues. The CDR3 DNA is TGTGCCAGCAGCCGCGGGACGGCTTACTATGGCTACACCTTC. It translates to CASSRGTAYYGYTF.

CDR3 region: CASSPRQGPTEAFF. The CDR3, as DNA: TGTGCCAGCAGCCCTCGACAGGGTCCCACTGAAGCTTTCTTT. This chain links TRBV3-1 (or the pseudogene TRBV3-2) with TRBJ1-1, with 7 bases lining up with TRBD1. CDR3 size: 14 residues. Germline V gene lookup returns CDR1 LGHDT and CDR2 YNNKEL (reference sequence). V lost 4 bases and J lost 4; bases outside the gene matches: 6.

CDR3 amino acids: CASSSRRGFSTDTQYF. The CDR3 DNA sequence: TGTGCCAGCAGTTCCCGCAGGGGGTTTTCTACAGATACGCAGTATTTT. The chain recombines TRBV6-5 with TRBJ2-3; 7 nucleotides agree with TRBD1. The CDR3 is 16 amino acids. The V gene's germline CDR1 is MNHEY and CDR2 SVGAGI. Germline trimming cut 4 bases from V and 3 bases from J; bases unmatched to any gene: 10.

This chain connects TRBV29-1 to TRBJ2-3, with D perhaps matching TRBD2 (5 bases). From germline, CDR1 is SQVTM and CDR2 ANQGSEA. The CDR3 has 14 residues. V lost 0 bases and J lost 2, with 9 bases in between. The CDR3 spells CSVEDGRDTDTQYF. CDR3 nucleotides: TGCAGCGTTGAAGATGGTCGGGACACAGATACGCAGTATTTT.

This clone was seen once. This rearrangement joins TRBV30 to TRBJ1-6; 7 bases match TRBD1. V was clipped by 0 bases and J by 5 bases; unmatched bases: 4. Germline CDR1 GTSNPN, CDR2 SVGIG (reference sequence). The CDR3 is 15 residues long. The CDR3 spells CAWSVRGPNNSPLHF. In nucleotides, the CDR3 is TGTGCCTGGAGTGTAAGGGGGCCTAATAATTCACCCCTCCACTTT.

V usage is TRBV5-6 and J usage is TRBJ2-3; TRBD2 matches 8 bases. The germline V gene encodes CDR1 SGHDT and CDR2 YYEEEE. CDR3 size: 15 residues. V shed 6 bases and J 1 base; nucleotides not matched to a gene: 7. CDR3 amino acids: CASTPGLGRTDTQYF. For the CDR3, the DNA is TGTGCCAGCACCCCGGGACTAGGACGCACAGATACGCAGTATTTT.